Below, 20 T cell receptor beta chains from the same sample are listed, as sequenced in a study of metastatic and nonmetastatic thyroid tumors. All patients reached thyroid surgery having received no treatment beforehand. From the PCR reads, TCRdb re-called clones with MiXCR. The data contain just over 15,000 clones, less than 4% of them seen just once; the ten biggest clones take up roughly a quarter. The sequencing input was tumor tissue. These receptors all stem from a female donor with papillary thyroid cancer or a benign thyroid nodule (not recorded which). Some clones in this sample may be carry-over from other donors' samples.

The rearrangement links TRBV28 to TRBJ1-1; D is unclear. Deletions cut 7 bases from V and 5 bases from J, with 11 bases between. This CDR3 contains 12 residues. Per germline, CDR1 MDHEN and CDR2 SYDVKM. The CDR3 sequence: CASTETRTEAFF. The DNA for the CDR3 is TGTGCCAGCACCGAGACCCGGACTGAAGCTTTCTTT. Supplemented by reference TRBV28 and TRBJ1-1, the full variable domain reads DVKVTQSSRYLVKRTGEKVFLECVQDMDHENMFWYRQDPGLGLRLIYFSYDVKMKEKGDIPEGYSVSREKKERFSLILESASTNQTSMYLCASTETRTEAFFGQGTRLTVV.

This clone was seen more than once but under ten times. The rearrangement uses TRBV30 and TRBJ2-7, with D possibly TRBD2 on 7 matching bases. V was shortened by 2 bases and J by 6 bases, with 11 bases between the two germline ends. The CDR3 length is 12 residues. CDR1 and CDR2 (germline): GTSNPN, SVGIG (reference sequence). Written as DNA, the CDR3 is TGTGCCTGGAGTACCCGGGGGGCCGAGCAGTACGTC. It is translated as CAWSTRGAEQYV.

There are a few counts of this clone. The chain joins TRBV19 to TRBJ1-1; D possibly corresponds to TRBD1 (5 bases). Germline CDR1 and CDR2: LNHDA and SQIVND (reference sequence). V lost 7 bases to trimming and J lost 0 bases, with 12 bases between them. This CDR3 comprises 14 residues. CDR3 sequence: CASIAGRLNTEAFF. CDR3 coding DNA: TGTGCCAGTATAGCGGGGCGATTGAACACTGAAGCTTTCTTT.

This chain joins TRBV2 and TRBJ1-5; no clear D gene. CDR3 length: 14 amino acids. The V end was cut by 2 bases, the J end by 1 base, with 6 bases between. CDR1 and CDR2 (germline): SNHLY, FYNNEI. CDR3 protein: CASSETRSNQPQHF. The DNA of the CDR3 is TGTGCCAGCAGTGAAACGAGGAGCAATCAGCCCCAGCATTTT.

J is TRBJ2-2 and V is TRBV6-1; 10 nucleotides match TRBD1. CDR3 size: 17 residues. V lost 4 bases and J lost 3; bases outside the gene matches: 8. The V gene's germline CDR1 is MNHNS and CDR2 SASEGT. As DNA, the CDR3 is TGTGCCAGCAGTGCAGTGACAGGGGGCGCTGACACCGGGGAGCTGTTTTTT. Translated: CASSAVTGGADTGELFF.

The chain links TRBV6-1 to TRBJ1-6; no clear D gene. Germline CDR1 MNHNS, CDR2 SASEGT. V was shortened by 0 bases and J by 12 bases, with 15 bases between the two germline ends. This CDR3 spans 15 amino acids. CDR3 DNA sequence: TGTGCCAGCAGTGAAGCGGGTCAGCCTGGATTACCCCTCCACTTT. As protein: CASSEAGQPGLPLHF.

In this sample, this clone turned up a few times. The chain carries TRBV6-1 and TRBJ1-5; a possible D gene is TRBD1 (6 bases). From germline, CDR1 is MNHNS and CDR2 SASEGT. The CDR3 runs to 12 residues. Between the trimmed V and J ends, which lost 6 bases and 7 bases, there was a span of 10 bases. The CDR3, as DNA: TGTGCCAGCAGCCACAGGGACCAGCCCCAGCATTTT. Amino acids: CASSHRDQPQHF.

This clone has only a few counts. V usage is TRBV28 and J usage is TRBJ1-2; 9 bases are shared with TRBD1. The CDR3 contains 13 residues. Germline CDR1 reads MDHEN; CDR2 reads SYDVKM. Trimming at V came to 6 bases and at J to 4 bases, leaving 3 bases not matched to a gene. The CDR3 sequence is CASRQGAGYGYTF. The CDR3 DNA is TGTGCCAGCAGACAGGGGGCTGGCTATGGCTACACCTTC.

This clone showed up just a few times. The CDR3 spells CASSPTGGSYEQYF. The CDR3 region has the DNA TGTGCCAGCAGTCCAACAGGGGGGAGCTACGAGCAGTACTTC. The chain joins TRBV28 to TRBJ2-7, with 8 bases fitting TRBD1. The CDR3 covers 14 residues. V lost 5 bases and J lost 3; bases outside the gene matches: 6. CDR1 MDHEN and CDR2 SYDVKM come from the germline V gene.

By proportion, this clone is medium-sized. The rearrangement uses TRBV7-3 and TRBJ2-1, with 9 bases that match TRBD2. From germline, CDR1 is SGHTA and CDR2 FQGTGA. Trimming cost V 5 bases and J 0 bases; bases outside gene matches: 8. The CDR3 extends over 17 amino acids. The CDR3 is CASSQTSGQRSYNEQFF. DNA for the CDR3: TGTGCCAGCAGCCAGACTAGCGGACAACGCTCCTACAATGAGCAGTTCTTC. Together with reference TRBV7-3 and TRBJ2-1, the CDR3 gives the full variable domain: GAGVSQTPSNKVTEKGKYVELRCDPISGHTALYWYRQSLGQGPEFLIYFQGTGAADDSGLPNDRFFAVRPEGSVSTLKIQRTERGDSAVYLCASSQTSGQRSYNEQFFGPGTRLTVL.

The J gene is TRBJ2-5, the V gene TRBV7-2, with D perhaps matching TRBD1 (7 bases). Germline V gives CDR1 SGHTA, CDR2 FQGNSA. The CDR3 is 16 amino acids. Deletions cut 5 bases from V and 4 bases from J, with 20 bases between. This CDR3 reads CASSTQTGTGGETQYF. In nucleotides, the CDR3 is TGTGCCAGCAGCACCCAGACAGGGACCGGGGGAGAGACCCAGTACTTC.

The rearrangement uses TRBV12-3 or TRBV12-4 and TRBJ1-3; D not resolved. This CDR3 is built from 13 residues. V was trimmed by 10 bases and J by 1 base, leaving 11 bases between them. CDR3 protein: CATDGRSGNTIYF. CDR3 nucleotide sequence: TGTGCCACCGACGGGCGTTCTGGAAACACCATATATTTT.

Here the CDR3 DNA reads TGCAGTGCTAGCCAGGAGGGACAGCCCAGGGAGTCCCTCCACTTT. Its translation: CSASQEGQPRESLHF. V gene TRBV20-1 combines with J gene TRBJ1-6, with TRBD1 matching 7 bases. Germline values: CDR1 DFQATT, CDR2 SNEGSKA (reference sequence). The ends lost 3 bases at V and 14 bases at J; junction bases unmatched: 16. The CDR3 is made up of 15 amino acids.

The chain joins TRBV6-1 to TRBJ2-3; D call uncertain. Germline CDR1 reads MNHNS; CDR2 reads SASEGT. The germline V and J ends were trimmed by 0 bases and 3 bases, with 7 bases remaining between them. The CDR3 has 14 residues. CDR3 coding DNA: TGTGCCAGCAGTGAAGCGTCCGGGACAGATACGCAGTATTTT. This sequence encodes CASSEASGTDTQYF.

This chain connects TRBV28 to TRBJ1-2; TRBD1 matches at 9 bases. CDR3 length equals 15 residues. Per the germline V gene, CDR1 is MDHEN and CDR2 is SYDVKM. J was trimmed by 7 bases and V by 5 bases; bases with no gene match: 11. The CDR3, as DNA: TGTGCCAGCAGTCCTACCTCGGACAGGGGCTTTGGCTACACCTTC. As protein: CASSPTSDRGFGYTF.

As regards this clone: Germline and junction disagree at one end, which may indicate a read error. The CDR3: CTSSLTRLSSGNTIYF. The CDR3 DNA sequence: TGTACCAGCAGTCTCACTAGACTGTCTTCTGGAAACACCATATATTTT. The chain uses TRBV6-1 and TRBJ1-3; no firm D call. The CDR3 is 16 amino acids. Germline V gives CDR1 MNHNS, CDR2 SASEGT.

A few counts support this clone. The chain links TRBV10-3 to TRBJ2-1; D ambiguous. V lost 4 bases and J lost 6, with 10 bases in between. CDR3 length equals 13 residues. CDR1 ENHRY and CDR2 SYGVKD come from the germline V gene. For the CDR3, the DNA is TGTGCCATCAGTGGAGAGGCAGGCAATGAGCAGTTCTTC. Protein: CAISGEAGNEQFF.

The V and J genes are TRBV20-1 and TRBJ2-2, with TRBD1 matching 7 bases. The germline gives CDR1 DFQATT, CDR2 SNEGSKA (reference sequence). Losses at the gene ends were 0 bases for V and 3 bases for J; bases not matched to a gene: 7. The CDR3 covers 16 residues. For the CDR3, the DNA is TGCAGTGCTAGAGATCTGGACAGGCTGGACACCGGGGAGCTGTTTTTT. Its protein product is CSARDLDRLDTGELFF.

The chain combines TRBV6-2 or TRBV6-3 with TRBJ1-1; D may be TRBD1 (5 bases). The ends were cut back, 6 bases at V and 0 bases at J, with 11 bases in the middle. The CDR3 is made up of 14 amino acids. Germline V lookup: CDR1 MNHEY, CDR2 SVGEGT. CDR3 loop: CASRPGPVNTEAFF. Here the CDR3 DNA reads TGTGCCAGCAGGCCGGGGCCGGTGAACACTGAAGCTTTCTTT.

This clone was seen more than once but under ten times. The CDR3 protein is CASSQGPLRTYF. CDR3 nucleotides: TGTGCCAGCAGCCAGGGACCTCTGAGGACGTACTTC. This rearrangement joins TRBV3-1 to TRBJ2-7; possibly TRBD1 or TRBD2 for D (5 bases each). Germline V lookup: CDR1 LGHDT, CDR2 YNNKEL (reference sequence). This CDR3 has 12 residues. V was pared by 3 bases and J by 12 bases, with 15 bases between.